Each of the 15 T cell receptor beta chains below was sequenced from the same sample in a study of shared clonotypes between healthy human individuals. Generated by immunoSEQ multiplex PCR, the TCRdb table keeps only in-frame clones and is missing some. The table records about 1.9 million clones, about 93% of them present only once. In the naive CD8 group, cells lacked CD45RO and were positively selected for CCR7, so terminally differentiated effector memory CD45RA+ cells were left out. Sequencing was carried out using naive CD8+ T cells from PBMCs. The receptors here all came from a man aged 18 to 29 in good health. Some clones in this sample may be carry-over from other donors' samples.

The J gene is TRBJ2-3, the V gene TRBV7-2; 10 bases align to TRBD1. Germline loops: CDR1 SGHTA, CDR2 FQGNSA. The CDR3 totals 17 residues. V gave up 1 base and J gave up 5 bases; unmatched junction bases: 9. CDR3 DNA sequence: TGTGCCAGCAGCTTAGTGGGGGGACAGGGGTGGCTAGATACGCAGTATTTT. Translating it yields CASSLVGGQGWLDTQYF.

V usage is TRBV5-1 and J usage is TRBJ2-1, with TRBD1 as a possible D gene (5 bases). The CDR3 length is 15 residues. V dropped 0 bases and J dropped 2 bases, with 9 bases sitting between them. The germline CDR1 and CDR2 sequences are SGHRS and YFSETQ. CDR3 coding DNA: TGCGCCAGCAGCTTGGGACAGCCAACCTACAATGAGCAGTTCTTC. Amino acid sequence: CASSLGQPTYNEQFF.

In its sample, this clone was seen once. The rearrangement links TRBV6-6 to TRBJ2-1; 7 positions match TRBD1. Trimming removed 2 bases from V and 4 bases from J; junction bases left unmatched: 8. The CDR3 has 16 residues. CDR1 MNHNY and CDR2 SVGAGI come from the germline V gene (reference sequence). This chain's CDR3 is CASSYLPARGYNEQFF. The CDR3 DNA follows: TGTGCCAGCAGTTACCTCCCGGCCAGGGGGTACAATGAGCAGTTCTTC.

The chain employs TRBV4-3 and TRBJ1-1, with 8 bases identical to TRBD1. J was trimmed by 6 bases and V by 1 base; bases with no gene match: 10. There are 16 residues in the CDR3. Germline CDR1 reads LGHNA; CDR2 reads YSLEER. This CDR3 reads CASSQGRSQGAAEAFF. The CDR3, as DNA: TGCGCCAGCAGCCAAGGGAGATCGCAGGGGGCAGCTGAAGCTTTCTTT.

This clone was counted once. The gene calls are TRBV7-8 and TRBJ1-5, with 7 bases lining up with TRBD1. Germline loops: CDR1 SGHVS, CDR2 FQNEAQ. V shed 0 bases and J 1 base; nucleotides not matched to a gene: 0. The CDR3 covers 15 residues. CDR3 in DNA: TGTGCCAGCAGCTTAGCGGGACAGAGCAATCAGCCCCAGCATTTT. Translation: CASSLAGQSNQPQHF.

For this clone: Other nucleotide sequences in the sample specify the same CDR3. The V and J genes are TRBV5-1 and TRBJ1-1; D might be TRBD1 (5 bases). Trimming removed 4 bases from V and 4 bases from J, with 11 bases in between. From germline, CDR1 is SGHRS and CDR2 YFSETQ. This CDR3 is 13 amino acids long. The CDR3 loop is CASSLSGTTEAFF. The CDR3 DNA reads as TGCGCCAGCAGCCTTTCCGGGACCACTGAAGCTTTCTTT.

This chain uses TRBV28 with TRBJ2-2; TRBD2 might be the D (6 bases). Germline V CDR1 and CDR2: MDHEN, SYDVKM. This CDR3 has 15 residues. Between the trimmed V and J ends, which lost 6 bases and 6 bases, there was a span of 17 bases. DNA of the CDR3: TGTGCCAGCAGGGTGATAGCGGACTCTGCCGGGGAGCTGTTTTTT. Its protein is CASRVIADSAGELFF.

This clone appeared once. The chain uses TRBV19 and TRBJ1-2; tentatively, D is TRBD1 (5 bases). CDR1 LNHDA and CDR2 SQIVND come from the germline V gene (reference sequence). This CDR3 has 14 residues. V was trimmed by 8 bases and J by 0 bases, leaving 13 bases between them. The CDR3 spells CASHTGFPNYGYTF. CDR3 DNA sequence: TGTGCCAGTCACACAGGATTCCCTAACTATGGCTACACCTTC.

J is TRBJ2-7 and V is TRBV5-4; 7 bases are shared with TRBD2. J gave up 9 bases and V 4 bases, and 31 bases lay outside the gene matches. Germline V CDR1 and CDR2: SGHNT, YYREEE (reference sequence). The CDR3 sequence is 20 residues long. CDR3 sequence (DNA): TGTGCCAGCAGCCGGGGGGAGGGGCCCCAGTCAGACCAGAATCTACGAGGGCAGTACTTC. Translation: CASSRGEGPQSDQNLRGQYF.

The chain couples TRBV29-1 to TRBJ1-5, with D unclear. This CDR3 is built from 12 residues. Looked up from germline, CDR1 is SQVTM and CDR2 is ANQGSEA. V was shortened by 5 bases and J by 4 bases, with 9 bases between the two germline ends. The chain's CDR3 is CSVRSENQPQHF. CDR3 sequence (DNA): TGCAGCGTTAGGTCAGAGAATCAGCCCCAGCATTTT.

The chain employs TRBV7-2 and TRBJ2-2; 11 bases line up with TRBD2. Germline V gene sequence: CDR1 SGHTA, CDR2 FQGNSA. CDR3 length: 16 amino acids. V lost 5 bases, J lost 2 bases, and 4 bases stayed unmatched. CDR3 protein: CASSTRLAGNTGELFF. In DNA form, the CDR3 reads TGTGCCAGCAGCACTCGACTAGCGGGAAACACCGGGGAGCTGTTTTTT. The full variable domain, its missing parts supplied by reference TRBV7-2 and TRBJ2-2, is GAGVSQSPSNKVTEKGKDVELRCDPISGHTALYWYRQSLGQGLEFLIYFQGNSAPDKSGLPSDRFSAERTGGSVSTLTIQRTQQEDSAVYLCASSTRLAGNTGELFFGEGSRLTVL.

The CDR3 DNA reads as TGTGCCAGCAGCTTAGAGTATTCTAGCACAGATACGCAGTATTTT. Protein product: CASSLEYSSTDTQYF. V and J are TRBV7-2 and TRBJ2-3; no reliable D call. V was cut by 1 base and J by 0 bases, with 8 bases left in between. Germline V gene data show CDR1 as SGHTA and CDR2 as FQGNSA. CDR3 length: 15 amino acids. The full variable domain, in which reference TRBV7-2 and TRBJ2-3 provide the parts outside the CDR3, is GAGVSQSPSNKVTEKGKDVELRCDPISGHTALYWYRQSLGQGLEFLIYFQGNSAPDKSGLPSDRFSAERTGGSVSTLTIQRTQQEDSAVYLCASSLEYSSTDTQYFGPGTRLTVL.

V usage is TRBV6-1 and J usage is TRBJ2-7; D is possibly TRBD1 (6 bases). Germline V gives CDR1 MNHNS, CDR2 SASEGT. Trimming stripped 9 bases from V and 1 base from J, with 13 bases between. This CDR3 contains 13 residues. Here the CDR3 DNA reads TGTGCCAGGGGAGAGGGGGAATCCTACGAGCAGTACTTC. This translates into CARGEGESYEQYF.

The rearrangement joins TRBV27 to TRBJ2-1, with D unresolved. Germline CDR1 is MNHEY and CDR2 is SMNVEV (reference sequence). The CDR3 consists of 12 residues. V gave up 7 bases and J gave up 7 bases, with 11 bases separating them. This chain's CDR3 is CASITRRNEQFF. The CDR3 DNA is TGTGCCAGCATAACCCGAAGGAATGAGCAGTTCTTC.

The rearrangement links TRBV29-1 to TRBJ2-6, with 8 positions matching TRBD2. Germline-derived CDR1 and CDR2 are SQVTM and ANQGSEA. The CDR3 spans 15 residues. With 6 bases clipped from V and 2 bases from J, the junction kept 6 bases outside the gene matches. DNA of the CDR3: TGCAGCGTCTTAGGCGGGAGGACTGGGGCCAACGTCCTGACTTTC. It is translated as CSVLGGRTGANVLTF.